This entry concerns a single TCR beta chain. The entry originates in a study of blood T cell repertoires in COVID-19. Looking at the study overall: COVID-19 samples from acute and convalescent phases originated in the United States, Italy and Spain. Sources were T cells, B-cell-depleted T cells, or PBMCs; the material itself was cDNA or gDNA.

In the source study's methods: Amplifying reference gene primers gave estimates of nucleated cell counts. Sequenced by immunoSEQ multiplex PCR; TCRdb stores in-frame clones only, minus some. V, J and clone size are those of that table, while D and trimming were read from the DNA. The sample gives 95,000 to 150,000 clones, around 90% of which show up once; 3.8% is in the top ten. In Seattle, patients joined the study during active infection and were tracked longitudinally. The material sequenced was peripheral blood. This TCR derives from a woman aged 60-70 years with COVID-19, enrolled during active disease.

CDR3 sequence reads: CASSKDGPGQGAKHNSPLHF. CDR3 DNA sequence: TGTGCCAGCAGCAAAGATGGACCGGGACAGGGGGCGAAGCATAATTCACCCCTCCACTTT. The genes are TRBV21-1 and TRBJ1-6; the D call in the table, TRBD1, was not verified against the DNA. TRBV21-1 is flagged as a pseudogene. This CDR3 is built from 20 residues.